This T cell receptor beta chain came from a study of blood T cells in healthy people across ages. Study results and caveats: Estimates of total diversity, which came from one million sequenced T cells, were considered to be underestimates.

Comment on this clonotype: Its antigen is currently unknown.

Alongside a J-beta primer mix, a sample-barcoded 5' primer served in a second PCR lasting about 7 to 12 cycles. A template-switch adaptor containing 12 random nucleotides labeled each cDNA molecule. TCRdb re-derived calls from the 5' RACE reads in MiXCR, one entry per CDR3 protein. The sample lists 800,000 to 950,000 distinct CDR3 sequences, around 29% occurring once. Separately, the same data were catalogued under a study of T cells of mothers and their children. That work adds: No persistent microchimeric T cell clones were detected.

This receptor was obtained from a woman aged 40 to 50 in good health. The sequenced material came from blood.

The CDR3 here is CASSPWGGGRNEQFF. CDR3 nucleotides: TGTGCCAGCAGCCCCTGGGGTGGGGGAAGGAATGAGCAGTTCTTC. The chain carries TRBV7-2 and TRBJ2-1, with D perhaps assigned TRBD1 or TRBD2 (5 bases each). Germline V gene sequence: CDR1 SGHTA, CDR2 FQGNSA. This CDR3 is 15 amino acids long. V was trimmed by 5 bases and J by 7 bases, leaving 18 bases between them.